This T cell receptor beta chain came from a study of T cells in Graves' hyperthyroidism and ophthalmopathy. General study findings and limits: Most thyroid clonotypes with frequency above 0.001 were detected in blood.

The germline CDR1 and CDR2 sequences are SNHLY and FYNNEI. The CDR3 is 10 amino acids. What was amplified from RNA transcripts were TCR beta CDR3 regions. With the HTBI primer set, the TCR CDR3 went through a first round of RT-PCR. One entry per CDR3 protein results from TCRdb running MiXCR on the multiplex PCR reads. The sample lists more than 650,000 distinct CDR3 sequences, around 15% occurring once. This clonotype has just a few counts. Its antigen is undetermined. At one end, the junction sequence differs from germline, possibly due to a read error. No progression to ophthalmopathy during 18 months of follow-up defined stable disease.

J is TRBJ2-5 and V is TRBV2, with D possibly being TRBD2 (6 bases). The origin of this receptor is a woman in her late teens or twenties with Graves' hyperthyroidism. The material sequenced was blood. In DNA form, the CDR3 reads TGTGCCAGCAGTGACAGGGACTTAAACTTC. This sequence encodes CASSDRDLNF.